These 22 T cell receptor beta chains were sequenced from one sample in a study of T-cell reconstitution after alpha-beta-depleted transplantation in children. TCRbeta library construction was performed incorporating unique molecular identifiers. One entry per CDR3 protein, called by TCRdb with MiXCR from the PCR reads. The sample has almost 500,000 distinct CDR3 sequences; under 15% are singletons. The material was PBMCs from the stem cell graft donor, obtained from the stem cell graft. The receptors here all came from a human donor who donated a stem cell graft to a child with combined immunodeficiency.

V usage is TRBV15 and J usage is TRBJ2-4, with 8 bases fitting TRBD2. This CDR3 is built from 15 residues. V gave up 3 bases and J gave up 2 bases; unmatched junction bases: 3. In germline, CDR1 is LNHNV, CDR2 YYDKDF (reference sequence). CDR3 protein: CATSRRTSTKNIQYF. In DNA form, the CDR3 reads TGTGCCACCAGCAGGAGGACTAGCACCAAAAACATTCAGTACTTC.

This clonotype was seen repeatedly, ten times or more. The V call is TRBV29-1, the J call TRBJ2-1, with TRBD2 matching 11 bases. J gave up 0 bases and V 6 bases, and 4 bases lay outside the gene matches. Germline CDR1 SQVTM, CDR2 ANQGSEA. The CDR3 is 15 amino acids. The CDR3 region is CSVTLAGDSYNEQFF. CDR3 DNA sequence: TGCAGCGTGACACTAGCGGGAGACTCCTACAATGAGCAGTTCTTC.

This clonotype has more than one count but fewer than ten. The genes are TRBV20-1 and TRBJ1-6, with D hard to call. Trimming removed 5 bases at V and 12 bases at J, with 17 bases between. Germline CDR1 and CDR2: DFQATT and SNEGSKA (reference sequence). The CDR3 is made up of 13 amino acids. CDR3 region: CSASTLNTRPLHF. CDR3 DNA: TGCAGTGCTTCGACCCTGAATACGAGACCCCTCCACTTT.

The genes are TRBV27 and TRBJ2-2; 12 bases match TRBD2. The CDR3 is made up of 16 amino acids. Trimming took 9 bases from V and 0 from J; bases not matched to a gene: 5. Germline V CDR1 and CDR2: MNHEY, SMNVEV (reference sequence). CDR3 in amino acids: CASRLAGVPNTGELFF. CDR3 DNA sequence: TGTGCCAGTAGACTAGCGGGGGTTCCGAACACCGGGGAGCTGTTTTTT.

This clonotype was detected ten times or more. The gene calls are TRBV29-1 and TRBJ2-2; D perhaps matches TRBD1 (5 bases). Trimming took 4 bases from V and 3 from J, leaving 12 bases between them. Germline loops: CDR1 SQVTM, CDR2 ANQGSEA. The CDR3 totals 14 residues. The CDR3 DNA is TGCAGCGTTGTTCGGCAGGGCTACACCGGGGAGCTGTTTTTT. As protein: CSVVRQGYTGELFF.

This clonotype was seen more than once but under ten times. The rearrangement joins TRBV6-2 or TRBV6-3 to TRBJ2-5; a weak D match, TRBD2 (6 bases). The CDR3 is 17 amino acids. Per the germline V gene, CDR1 is MNHEY and CDR2 is SVGEGT. Trimming removed 2 bases from V and 2 bases from J, with 18 bases in between. The CDR3 DNA sequence: TGTGCCAGCAGTTACAGAAGACTAGTTTTGGGGCAAGAGACCCAGTACTTC. Residues: CASSYRRLVLGQETQYF.

Note on this clonotype: One end of the junction does not line up with germline, which may come from a read error. The chain is built from TRBV4-2 and TRBJ2-3, with 7 bases matching TRBD2. In germline, CDR1 is LGHNA, CDR2 YNFKEQ. This CDR3 has 16 amino acids. The CDR3 here is CASNPGLGSSTDTQYF. The DNA of the CDR3 is TGCGCCAGCAACCCAGGACTAGGCTCTAGCACAGATACGCAGTATTTT.

V gene TRBV5-1 combines with J gene TRBJ1-4; 8 positions match TRBD1. CDR1 is SGHRS, CDR2 YFSETQ, per germline. V gave up 0 bases and J gave up 5 bases; unmatched junction bases: 3. This CDR3 comprises 15 residues. The CDR3 nucleotides are TGCGCCAGCAGCTTGGCAGGGGGCTTAAATGAAAAACTGTTTTTT. The encoded protein is CASSLAGGLNEKLFF.

The V and J genes are TRBV7-8 and TRBJ2-1; tentatively, D is TRBD2 (6 bases). Germline CDR1 and CDR2: SGHVS and FQNEAQ. V was cut by 3 bases and J by 4 bases, with 16 bases left in between. The CDR3 totals 16 residues. The CDR3 sequence: CASSFHGGNVYNEQFF. The DNA for the CDR3 is TGTGCCAGCAGCTTCCATGGGGGGAACGTTTACAATGAGCAGTTCTTC.

This clonotype was seen ten or more times. This rearrangement joins TRBV12-3 or TRBV12-4 to TRBJ2-5, with 8 positions matching TRBD2. The CDR3 loop spans 13 amino acids. V gave up 8 bases and J gave up 2 bases; unmatched junction bases: 4. The CDR3: CASGSGGQETQYF. The CDR3 region has the DNA TGTGCCAGCGGAAGCGGGGGACAAGAGACCCAGTACTTC.

The V gene is TRBV7-2, the J gene TRBJ2-5; D may be TRBD1 or TRBD2 (5 bases each). Trimming stripped 2 bases from V and 7 bases from J, with 14 bases between. The CDR3 totals 14 residues. Germline CDR1 and CDR2: SGHTA and FQGNSA. This CDR3 reads CASSLSPWGTTQYF. The CDR3 DNA reads as TGTGCCAGCAGCTTATCCCCATGGGGGACGACCCAGTACTTC.

The rearrangement joins TRBV24-1 to TRBJ2-5; TRBD1 agrees at 12 bases. The germline gives CDR1 KGHDR, CDR2 SFDVKD. The junction had 7 bases not matched to a gene; V was cut back by 4 bases and J by 5 bases. The CDR3 extends over 16 amino acids. CDR3 residues: CATSDPGQGAGETQYF. CDR3 nucleotides: TGTGCCACCAGTGACCCGGGACAGGGGGCGGGGGAGACCCAGTACTTC.

In its sample, this clonotype was seen many times. The V call is TRBV29-1, the J call TRBJ1-3; D is uncertain. V gave up 4 bases and J gave up 4 bases, with 20 bases separating them. The CDR3 covers 16 residues. Germline V CDR1 and CDR2: SQVTM, ANQGSEA. CDR3 in amino acids: CSVVRPRAAAGNTIYF. The DNA for the CDR3 is TGCAGCGTTGTTCGACCGAGGGCCGCGGCGGGAAACACCATATATTTT.

The table lists this clonotype with a few counts. J is TRBJ1-1 and V is TRBV29-1; a possible D gene is TRBD1 (6 bases). V shed 6 bases and J shed 0 bases, with 14 bases lying between them. This CDR3 is 14 amino acids long. Germline V gene lookup returns CDR1 SQVTM and CDR2 ANQGSEA. CDR3 DNA sequence: TGCAGCGTGGCCGGACAGAGGATGAACACTGAAGCTTTCTTT. It yields the protein CSVAGQRMNTEAFF.

This clonotype occurred many times. The chain employs TRBV5-1 and TRBJ2-5; D gene unclear. V dropped 0 bases and J dropped 0 bases, with 3 bases sitting between them. Germline V gene sequence: CDR1 SGHRS, CDR2 YFSETQ. This CDR3 has 13 residues. For the CDR3, the DNA is TGCGCCAGCAGCTTGGCGGACCAAGAGACCCAGTACTTC. It codes for CASSLADQETQYF.

This clonotype has a handful of counts. The rearrangement uses TRBV6-1 and TRBJ2-7; 9 bases match TRBD2. After removal of 6 bases from V and 3 bases from J, the junction contained 15 bases not matched to a gene. The V gene's germline CDR1 is MNHNS and CDR2 SASEGT. CDR3 length equals 17 residues. As DNA, the CDR3 is TGTGCCAGCAGCAACGTATTTCGCGGGGGGGACCACTACGAGCAGTACTTC. Protein product: CASSNVFRGGDHYEQYF.

The genes are TRBV5-1 and TRBJ2-5; tentative D call: TRBD1 (6 bases). CDR3 size: 16 residues. Looked up from germline, CDR1 is SGHRS and CDR2 is YFSETQ. The V gene lost 0 bases and the J gene lost 1 base, with 13 bases spanning the gap. CDR3 region: CASSLGFTGLQETQYF. CDR3 nucleotide sequence: TGCGCCAGCAGCTTGGGATTTACAGGGCTCCAAGAGACCCAGTACTTC.

The CDR3 spells CASSSDASVYNEQFF. The CDR3 region has the DNA TGTGCCAGCAGCTCAGACGCCTCCGTCTACAATGAGCAGTTCTTC. The V call is TRBV3-1, the J call TRBJ2-1; D is unresolved. V was cut by 5 bases and J by 3 bases, with 14 bases left in between. Germline V gives CDR1 LGHDT, CDR2 YNNKEL (reference sequence). The CDR3 loop spans 15 amino acids.

This clonotype has at least ten counts. The chain carries TRBV12-3 or TRBV12-4 and TRBJ1-1; D is undetermined. Trimming pared 5 bases from V and 2 bases from J, leaving 12 bases between. CDR3 length: 14 residues. CDR3 amino acids: CASSQVGFNTEAFF. CDR3 sequence (DNA): TGTGCCAGCAGTCAGGTGGGGTTTAACACTGAAGCTTTCTTT.

This clonotype was counted only a few times. V is TRBV7-2 and J is TRBJ2-5; D is unclear. Deletions cut 4 bases from V and 5 bases from J, with 11 bases between. CDR3 size: 13 residues. Germline V gene lookup returns CDR1 SGHTA and CDR2 FQGNSA. The CDR3 DNA follows: TGTGCCAGCAGCTCCTTTGGATTGGAGACCCAGTACTTC. Its translation is CASSSFGLETQYF.

CDR3 sequence (DNA): TGTGCCAGCAGTTTACGGGGGCCGGGCTCCTACGAGCAGTACTTC. Its protein product is CASSLRGPGSYEQYF. V is TRBV12-3 or TRBV12-4 and J is TRBJ2-7, with D perhaps being TRBD1 or TRBD2 (6 bases each). V was clipped by 2 bases and J by 0 bases, with 11 bases between them. This CDR3 comprises 15 residues.

The CDR3 DNA reads TGTGCCAGCAGCACACTAGGCCTTCCAGAGACCCAGTACTTC. It specifies CASSTLGLPETQYF. The chain recombines TRBV7-9 with TRBJ2-5; the D gene is possibly TRBD2 (5 bases). The germline V gene encodes CDR1 SEHNR and CDR2 FQNEAQ (reference sequence). The CDR3 has 14 amino acids. V was cut by 5 bases and J by 4 bases, with 14 bases left in between.